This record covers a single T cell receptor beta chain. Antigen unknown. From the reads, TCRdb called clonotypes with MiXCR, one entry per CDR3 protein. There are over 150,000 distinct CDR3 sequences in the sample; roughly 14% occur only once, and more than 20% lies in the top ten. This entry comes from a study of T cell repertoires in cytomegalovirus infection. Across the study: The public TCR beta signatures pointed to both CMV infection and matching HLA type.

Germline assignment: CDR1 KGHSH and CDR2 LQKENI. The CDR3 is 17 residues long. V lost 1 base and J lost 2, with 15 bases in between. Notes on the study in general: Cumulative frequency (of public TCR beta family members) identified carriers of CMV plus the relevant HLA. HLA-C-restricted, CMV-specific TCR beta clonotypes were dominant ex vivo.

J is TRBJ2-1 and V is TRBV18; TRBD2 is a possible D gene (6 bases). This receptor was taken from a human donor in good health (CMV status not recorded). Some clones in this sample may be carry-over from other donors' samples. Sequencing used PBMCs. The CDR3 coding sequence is TGTGCCAGCTCACCACTGCGACTAGACCTGACCTACAATGAGCAGTTCTTC. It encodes CASSPLRLDLTYNEQFF.